A single sample gave rise to the 24 T cell receptor beta chains below, sequenced in a study of blood T cells in healthy people across ages (dated by TCRdb to the mid-2010s). Libraries were prepared through 5' RACE. This sample was sequenced with an Illumina HiSeq 2500. A second about 6 to 11 cycle PCR used a sample-barcoded 5' primer and a J-beta primer mix. TCRdb reprocessed the public reads (quality trimming at Q25 with fastp, clone calling with MiXCR) and kept in-frame beta chains. Each entry merges the rows of one CDR3 protein and shows their most common DNA and genes. The sample table lists some 1.5 million distinct CDR3 sequences, 28% of them with a count of one. Of the sample, about 8% falls within the top ten clones. The material sequenced was blood. These receptors came from a young woman in good health.

This rearrangement joins TRBV6-2 or TRBV6-3 to TRBJ1-1; 7 bases are shared with TRBD1. This CDR3 comprises 15 residues. After removal of 0 bases from V and 12 bases from J, the junction contained 13 bases not matched to a gene. Per germline, CDR1 MNHEY and CDR2 SVGEGT. The CDR3 sequence: CASSYSNGRGSSTFF. Here the CDR3 DNA reads TGTGCCAGCAGTTACTCGAACGGCAGGGGGTCTTCTACTTTCTTT.

Only a few counts were recorded for this clonotype. At one end the junction does not follow the germline gene, possibly because of a read error. This chain uses TRBV7-2 with TRBJ2-3; the D gene is possibly TRBD2 (6 bases). The CDR3 totals 15 residues. Germline V gene lookup returns CDR1 SGHTA and CDR2 FQGNSA. The CDR3, as DNA: TGTGCCGGCAGCTTAGGACTATCTAGCACAGATACGCAGTATTTT. The encoded protein is CAGSLGLSSTDTQYF.

A remark on this clonotype: It may be a read error: a sequence one base away is much more abundant. The V gene is TRBV12-3 or TRBV12-4, the J gene TRBJ2-7; D unresolved. Trimming took off 2 bases at V and 2 bases at J, with 16 bases between the two ends. This CDR3 spans 16 amino acids. In nucleotides, the CDR3 is TGTGCCAGCAGTTTACTAGTGGGCGCCAGACCCTACGAGCAGTACTTC. Translation gives CASSLLVGARPYEQYF.

The J gene is TRBJ2-2, the V gene TRBV4-2; TRBD2 matches 9 bases. This CDR3 is built from 17 residues. Germline CDR1 is LGHNA and CDR2 is YNFKEQ. With V trimmed by 3 bases and J by 7 bases, 12 bases remained unmatched. CDR3 nucleotide sequence: TGTGCCAGCAGCCACAGCTCTGTAGCGGGGGCGCACGGGGAGCTGTTTTTT. Amino acids: CASSHSSVAGAHGELFF.

The genes are TRBV9 and TRBJ2-5, with a possible D match to TRBD1 (5 bases). Germline V gene data show CDR1 as SGDLS and CDR2 as YYNGEE. The ends were cut back, 4 bases at V and 4 bases at J, with 17 bases in the middle. The CDR3 is 15 amino acids. In nucleotides, the CDR3 is TGTGCCAGCAGCCCCAGCCCCAGGGATTTAGAGACCCAGTACTTC. It translates to CASSPSPRDLETQYF.

Points on this clonotype: Possible read error: a much larger clone is one base away. CDR3 protein: CSASYYNEQYF. The CDR3 coding sequence is TGCAGTGCTAGTTACTACAATGAGCAGTACTTC. The rearrangement joins TRBV20-1 to TRBJ2-1; D uncertain. The DNA end is a closer match to TRBJ2-7, so the J assignment may be wrong. The germline CDR1 and CDR2 sequences are DFQATT and SNEGSKA (reference sequence). The CDR3 runs to 11 residues.

The table lists this clonotype with a count of one. This may arise from a read error, as a much more abundant clone is one base away. The CDR3 here is CASSPPGPSVFGYTF. Written as DNA, the CDR3 is TGTGCCAGCTCACCACCGGGACCGTCGGTTTTTGGCTACACCTTC. The chain combines TRBV18 with TRBJ1-2, with a weak D call TRBD1 (5 bases). CDR3 length: 15 residues. Germline CDR1 KGHSH, CDR2 LQKENI. The germline V and J ends were trimmed by 0 bases and 7 bases, with 15 bases remaining between them. Filled out from reference TRBV18 and TRBJ1-2, the complete variable domain reads NAGVMQNPRHLVRRRGQEARLRCSPMKGHSHVYWYRQLPEEGLKFMVYLQKENIIDESGMPKERFSAEFPKEGPSILRIQQVVRGDSAAYFCASSPPGPSVFGYTFGSGTRLTVV.

Details on this clonotype: This sequence may be a read error, since a much larger clone differs from it by one base. The chain couples TRBV3-1 to TRBJ2-5, with D unresolved. The V and J ends lost 5 bases and 11 bases respectively, with 12 bases between them. The CDR3 extends over 11 amino acids. In germline, CDR1 is LGHDT, CDR2 YNNKEL (reference sequence). The CDR3 region has the DNA TGTGCCAGCAGCAATACTAATGAGCAGTACTTC. This codes for CASSNTNEQYF.

The rearrangement uses TRBV5-4 and TRBJ2-1, with 8 bases matching TRBD1. Germline lookup yields CDR1 SGHNT and CDR2 YYREEE (reference sequence). V lost 3 bases and J lost 7; bases outside the gene matches: 6. The CDR3 has 14 residues. The chain's CDR3 is CASSSTGARNEQFF. The CDR3 DNA reads TGTGCCAGCAGCTCGACAGGGGCCAGGAATGAGCAGTTCTTC.

Of note for this clonotype: It may be a read error: a sequence one base away is much more abundant. The genes are TRBV7-2 and TRBJ2-1, with 10 bases fitting TRBD2. The germline CDR1 and CDR2 sequences are SGHTA and FQGNSA. V was pared by 1 base and J by 10 bases, with 7 bases of the junction left unmatched. This CDR3 region has 15 residues. The DNA of the CDR3 is TGTGCCAGCAGCTTAGGGGCTAGCGGGAGACGGGAGCAGTTCTTC. As protein: CASSLGASGRREQFF.

The chain recombines TRBV7-2 with TRBJ1-6; a weak D match, TRBD1 (6 bases). V lost 6 bases and J lost 6, with 21 bases in between. The V gene's germline CDR1 is SGHTA and CDR2 FQGNSA. This CDR3 has 17 residues. The CDR3 nucleotides are TGTGCCAGCAGGCCACCTCTTTACGCAGGGGTTAATTCACCCCTCCACTTT. Translating it yields CASRPPLYAGVNSPLHF.

This clonotype was seen at least ten times. The chain uses TRBV20-1 and TRBJ2-3; D is uncertain. The CDR3 extends over 13 amino acids. Germline V gives CDR1 DFQATT, CDR2 SNEGSKA (reference sequence). Trimming stripped 5 bases from V and 6 bases from J, with 15 bases between. The CDR3 protein is CSALSSSSDTQYF. CDR3 in DNA: TGCAGTGCTCTATCCTCCTCGTCTGATACGCAGTATTTT.

The chain joins TRBV7-9 to TRBJ2-5; D is unclear. Germline CDR1 and CDR2: SEHNR and FQNEAQ (reference sequence). This CDR3 spans 15 amino acids. The V end was cut by 6 bases, the J end by 0 bases, with 14 bases between. CDR3 bases: TGTGCCAGCAGTTCCGCCCGGGTAAACCAAGAGACCCAGTACTTC. It is translated as CASSSARVNQETQYF.

The genes are TRBV4-3 and TRBJ2-7, with TRBD2 as a possible D gene (6 bases). This CDR3 comprises 15 residues. Germline CDR1 reads LGHNA; CDR2 reads YSLEER. Trimming took off 0 bases at V and 1 base at J, with 10 bases between the two ends. The CDR3 spells CASSQETGESYEQYF. CDR3 bases: TGCGCCAGCAGCCAAGAGACGGGAGAATCCTACGAGCAGTACTTC.

As for this clonotype: This clone may be a read error of a much larger clone one base away. This chain links TRBV10-3 with TRBJ2-1, with TRBD2 matching over 8 bases. The germline V gene has CDR1 ENHRY and CDR2 SYGVKD. The length of the CDR3 is 14 residues. V trimming: 3 bases; J trimming: 12 bases; junction bases outside the gene matches: 10. For the CDR3, the DNA is TGTGCCATCAGTGAACAGCGGGAGATTGATGTGCAGTTCTTC. Its translation: CAISEQREIDVQFF.

The V call is TRBV20-1, the J call TRBJ2-7, with a tentative D call TRBD2 (5 bases). Germline V gives CDR1 DFQATT, CDR2 SNEGSKA (reference sequence). The CDR3 is made up of 13 amino acids. V lost 7 bases and J lost 5, with 18 bases in between. CDR3 in amino acids: CSGVTAGSNEQYF. In DNA, the CDR3 is TGCAGTGGGGTGACGGCGGGCTCGAACGAGCAGTACTTC.

This clonotype was counted ten times or more. The V gene is TRBV20-1, the J gene TRBJ2-1, with 7 nucleotides matching TRBD2. The V gene end was trimmed by 0 bases and the J gene end by 6 bases; junction bases not matched to a gene: 11. The CDR3 is 16 residues long. Germline V gene data show CDR1 as DFQATT and CDR2 as SNEGSKA (reference sequence). DNA for the CDR3: TGCAGTGCTAGAGATCTGGCGGGAGTAGGGTCCAATGAGCAGTTCTTC. Translated, it gives CSARDLAGVGSNEQFF.

Comments on this clonotype: A much larger clone sits a single nucleotide away, making a read error possible. The V gene is TRBV7-9, the J gene TRBJ2-7; TRBD1 aligns across 8 bases. The J call is in doubt because the DNA end fits TRBJ2-4 better. Germline V gives CDR1 SEHNR, CDR2 FQNEAQ (reference sequence). The CDR3 extends over 12 amino acids. Written as DNA, the CDR3 is TGTGCCAGCAGCTCGGACAGGGACATTCAGTACTTC. Its protein product is CASSSDRDIQYF.

This clonotype came up a few times. The CDR3 bases are TGCAGCCCGGGGGGGCGCACAGATACGCAGTATTTT. Encoded protein: CSPGGRTDTQYF. The rearrangement links TRBV20-1 to TRBJ2-3; TRBD2 aligns across 8 bases. This CDR3 contains 12 residues. Germline V gene sequence: CDR1 DFQATT, CDR2 SNEGSKA (reference sequence).

This chain connects TRBV6-2 or TRBV6-3 to TRBJ2-1; possibly TRBD1 for D (6 bases). Between the trimmed V and J ends, which lost 5 bases and 2 bases, there was a span of 13 bases. This CDR3 has 15 amino acids. The V gene's germline CDR1 is MNHEY and CDR2 SVGEGT. The CDR3 nucleotides read TGTGCCAGCAGTAAACCGACAGGACCCTACAATGAGCAGTTCTTC. Translated, it gives CASSKPTGPYNEQFF.

This clonotype was counted many times. The J gene is TRBJ2-5, the V gene TRBV5-4, with D possibly matching TRBD1 (6 bases). V was trimmed by 0 bases and J by 5 bases, leaving 8 bases between them. From germline, CDR1 is SGHNT and CDR2 YYREEE (reference sequence). CDR3 length: 13 residues. CDR3 loop: CASSLATGETQYF. In nucleotides, the CDR3 is TGTGCCAGCAGCTTGGCTACAGGGGAGACCCAGTACTTC.

This clonotype was counted only a few times. The J gene is TRBJ2-1, the V gene TRBV24-1, with 8 bases aligning to TRBD1. J was trimmed by 3 bases and V by 2 bases; bases with no gene match: 2. The CDR3 is 15 residues long. CDR1 is KGHDR and CDR2 is SFDVKD in the germline V gene. As DNA, the CDR3 is TGTGCCACCAGTGATTCCGGGACAGGCTACAATGAGCAGTTCTTC. Amino acid sequence: CATSDSGTGYNEQFF.

In DNA, the CDR3 is TGCGCCAGCAGCTGGGACGCTCCCTCCTACAATGAGCAGTTCTTC. Its translation: CASSWDAPSYNEQFF. V and J are TRBV5-1 and TRBJ2-1; the D call may be TRBD1 or TRBD2 (5 bases each). The CDR3 covers 15 residues. The germline gives CDR1 SGHRS, CDR2 YFSETQ. V lost 3 bases and J 0 bases, leaving 10 bases between the germline ends. Full variable domain (missing parts from reference TRBV5-1 and TRBJ2-1): KAGVTQTPRYLIKTRGQQVTLSCSPISGHRSVSWYQQTPGQGLQFLFEYFSETQRNKGNFPGRFSGRQFSNSRSEMNVSTLELGDSALYLCASSWDAPSYNEQFFGPGTRLTVL.

DNA for the CDR3: TGTGCCAGCAGCCCTAATCCGGGGGGTACGCAGTATTTT. Protein product: CASSPNPGGTQYF. V is TRBV18 and J is TRBJ2-3; 7 bases match TRBD2. The CDR3 has 13 residues. Germline V CDR1 and CDR2: KGHSH, LQKENI. The junction had 10 bases not matched to a gene; V was cut back by 8 bases and J by 8 bases. The full variable domain, rest sourced from reference TRBV18 and TRBJ2-3, is NAGVMQNPRHLVRRRGQEARLRCSPMKGHSHVYWYRQLPEEGLKFMVYLQKENIIDESGMPKERFSAEFPKEGPSILRIQQVVRGDSAAYFCASSPNPGGTQYFGPGTRLTVL.